Below are 8 T cell receptor beta chains sequenced from a single sample in a study of T cell repertoires in ileal Crohn's disease. This table comes from immunoSEQ multiplex PCR, and its TCRdb copy is limited to in-frame clones, with some not included. This repertoire shows about 31,000 clones, about 81% found once; its top ten account for roughly 6%. Sequenced material: ileal tissue. The receptors were gathered from an adult with Crohn's disease.

This clone was recorded once. The chain has TRBV5-1 and TRBJ1-5; D may be TRBD1 (5 bases). CDR1 is SGHRS, CDR2 YFSETQ, per germline. V gave up 0 bases and J gave up 3 bases, with 10 bases separating them. The CDR3 has 15 amino acids. The CDR3 reads CASSLGQSANQPQHF. DNA for the CDR3: TGCGCCAGCAGCTTGGGACAGTCGGCCAATCAGCCCCAGCATTTT.

This chain links TRBV27 with TRBJ1-4; D perhaps matches TRBD1 (5 bases). The CDR3 is 15 amino acids. Germline V gives CDR1 MNHEY, CDR2 SMNVEV (reference sequence). Trimming removed 2 bases at V and 0 bases at J, with 7 bases between. In nucleotides, the CDR3 is TGTGCCAGCAGTTTAGGGGCAGCAACTAATGAAAAACTGTTTTTT. Translating it yields CASSLGAATNEKLFF. The entire variable domain, with the rest obtained from reference TRBV27 and TRBJ1-4, is as follows: EAQVTQNPRYLITVTGKKLTVTCSQNMNHEYMSWYRQDPGLGLRQIYYSMNVEVTDKGDVPEGYKVSRKEKRNFPLILESPSPNQTSLYFCASSLGAATNEKLFFGSGTQLSVL.

This sequence joins TRBV7-2 and TRBJ1-2, with 9 nucleotides matching TRBD1. Trimming removed 5 bases from V and 6 bases from J; junction bases left unmatched: 7. The germline gives CDR1 SGHTA, CDR2 FQGNSA. The CDR3 is made up of 14 amino acids. The CDR3 nucleotides read TGTGCCAGCAGCCCGCCGGGACAGGGTCATGGCTACACCTTC. Its protein product is CASSPPGQGHGYTF.

V gene TRBV12-5 combines with J gene TRBJ1-4, with TRBD1 identical over 7 bases. CDR3 length equals 16 residues. After removal of 0 bases from V and 3 bases from J, the junction contained 4 bases not matched to a gene. CDR1 and CDR2 from the germline V gene are LGHNT and FRNRAP. CDR3 DNA sequence: TGTGCTAGTGGTTTGGTAAGGGGGCTAGCTAATGAAAAACTGTTTTTT. This codes for CASGLVRGLANEKLFF.

V usage is TRBV7-3 and J usage is TRBJ2-5, with 7 bases lining up with TRBD1. The CDR3 loop spans 15 amino acids. From germline, CDR1 is SGHTA and CDR2 FQGTGA. The J segment lost 7 bases and the V segment lost 5 bases, leaving 13 bases of the junction unmatched. The CDR3 nucleotides read TGTGCCAGCAGCCACAAACAGGGGTATGGGGTGACCCAGTACTTC. Residues: CASSHKQGYGVTQYF.

The rearrangement links TRBV5-4 to TRBJ2-2; TRBD2 matches 8 bases. Trimming took 3 bases from V and 7 from J; bases not matched to a gene: 14. The germline V gene encodes CDR1 SGHNT and CDR2 YYREEE (reference sequence). The CDR3 runs 17 residues. CDR3: CASSSLWAGGPGGELFF. CDR3 bases: TGTGCCAGCAGCTCCCTCTGGGCGGGGGGCCCGGGCGGGGAGCTGTTTTTT. The variable domain in full, with the rest retrieved from reference TRBV5-4 and TRBJ2-2, is ETGVTQSPTHLIKTRGQQVTLRCSSQSGHNTVSWYQQALGQGPQFIFQYYREEENGRGNFPPRFSGLQFPNYSSELNVNALELDDSALYLCASSSLWAGGPGGELFFGEGSRLTVL.

Remarks on this clone: Within the sample, other DNA sequences also encode this same CDR3. The CDR3 reads CSGRDSSEAFF. The CDR3 coding sequence is TGCAGCGGCCGGGACAGCTCTGAAGCTTTCTTT. The V and J genes are TRBV29-1 and TRBJ1-1; 7 positions match TRBD1. This CDR3 contains 11 residues. V lost 7 bases, J lost 6 bases, and 5 bases stayed unmatched. CDR1 and CDR2 from the germline V gene are SQVTM and ANQGSEA. The full variable domain, rest sourced from reference TRBV29-1 and TRBJ1-1, is SAVISQKPSRDICQRGTSLTIQCQVDSQVTMMFWYRQQPGQSLTLIATANQGSEATYESGFVIDKFPISRPNLTFSTLTVSNMSPEDSSIYLCSGRDSSEAFFGQGTRLTVV.

This clone came up a few times. The J gene is TRBJ2-3, the V gene TRBV7-2; TRBD2 matches at 7 bases. The CDR3 has 13 amino acids. Germline CDR1 reads SGHTA; CDR2 reads FQGNSA. V lost 5 bases to trimming and J lost 8 bases; unmatched junction nucleotides: 7. The CDR3 region has the DNA TGTGCCAGCAGCGCCCGTCTAGCGGTTACGCAGTATTTT. Translated: CASSARLAVTQYF.